Below, 21 T cell receptor beta chains from the same sample are listed, as sequenced in a study of T-cell reconstitution after alpha-beta-depleted transplantation in children (TCRdb year 2016). Library generation was performed with PCR. The instrument was an Illumina HiSeq 2500. To normalize quantification of the TCRbeta repertoire, the TCR libraries were built with molecular barcoding that relied on unique molecular identifiers. TCRdb reanalyzed the raw reads on its own, using fastp at Q25 for trimming and MiXCR for clone calling, and kept in-frame beta chains. Here each entry gathers all rows of one CDR3 protein and keeps the most common genes and DNA. This sample holds some 340,000 distinct CDR3 sequences; about a tenth were observed only once. The ten top clones hold around 2.5% of the sample. Here the sequenced sample was PBMCs from the stem cell graft donor, taken from the stem cell graft. Receptors originate from a human donor who donated a stem cell graft to a child with acute lymphoblastic leukemia.

This clonotype was counted many times. The genes are TRBV4-1 and TRBJ2-1, with TRBD2 matching over 14 bases. Losses at the gene ends were 4 bases for V and 3 bases for J; bases not matched to a gene: 2. The germline V gene encodes CDR1 MGHRA and CDR2 YSYEKL. CDR3 length: 16 amino acids. CDR3 DNA: TGCGCCAGCAGCCGCGGGACTAGCGGGAGCTACAATGAGCAGTTCTTC. The encoded protein is CASSRGTSGSYNEQFF.

This clonotype was counted only a few times. The chain carries TRBV29-1 and TRBJ2-1; 14 nucleotides match TRBD2. Germline trimming cut 8 bases from V and 7 bases from J; bases unmatched to any gene: 10. The CDR3 length is 15 residues. Germline CDR1 is SQVTM and CDR2 is ANQGSEA. This chain's CDR3 is CSSRPGLAGDNEQFF. The CDR3, as DNA: TGCAGCTCACGCCCGGGACTAGCGGGAGATAATGAGCAGTTCTTC.

This clonotype was found many times. The chain combines TRBV5-1 with TRBJ2-3; TRBD2 aligns across 11 bases. CDR1 and CDR2 from the germline V gene are SGHRS and YFSETQ. There are 16 residues in the CDR3. With 5 bases clipped from V and 2 bases from J, the junction kept 7 bases outside the gene matches. CDR3 amino acids: CASSSGLAGFTDTQYF. CDR3 in DNA: TGCGCCAGCAGTTCTGGACTAGCGGGCTTCACAGATACGCAGTATTTT.

CDR3 in DNA: TGTGCCAGCAGCACCTACTATAGCAATCAGCCCCAGCATTTT. Translated, it gives CASSTYYSNQPQHF. The chain links TRBV7-2 to TRBJ1-5; D remains unclear. This CDR3 comprises 14 residues. V lost 5 bases, J lost 0 bases, and 8 bases lay in between. Looked up from germline, CDR1 is SGHTA and CDR2 is FQGNSA.

V usage is TRBV5-1 and J usage is TRBJ2-1; D uncertain. V lost 0 bases and J lost 1, with 5 bases in between. Germline lookup yields CDR1 SGHRS and CDR2 YFSETQ. This CDR3 spans 14 amino acids. DNA of the CDR3: TGCGCCAGCAGCTTGGATGGATCCTACAATGAGCAGTTCTTC. Amino acids: CASSLDGSYNEQFF. The variable domain in full, with the rest retrieved from reference TRBV5-1 and TRBJ2-1, is KAGVTQTPRYLIKTRGQQVTLSCSPISGHRSVSWYQQTPGQGLQFLFEYFSETQRNKGNFPGRFSGRQFSNSRSEMNVSTLELGDSALYLCASSLDGSYNEQFFGPGTRLTVL.

The DNA of the CDR3 is TGCGCCAGCAGCTTGGGGCACGGCTACACTGAAGCTTTCTTT. Translation: CASSLGHGYTEAFF. V is TRBV5-1 and J is TRBJ1-1; D is ambiguous. Germline V gene data show CDR1 as SGHRS and CDR2 as YFSETQ. This CDR3 spans 14 amino acids. V dropped 0 bases and J dropped 3 bases, with 9 bases sitting between them.

This chain connects TRBV5-1 to TRBJ2-1; D not resolved. This CDR3 contains 14 residues. Germline V gene data show CDR1 as SGHRS and CDR2 as YFSETQ. Between the trimmed V and J ends, which lost 1 base and 5 bases, there was a span of 10 bases. CDR3 in DNA: TGCGCCAGCAGCTTGTCCCCTGGGGACAATGAGCAGTTCTTC. Translation: CASSLSPGDNEQFF.

In its sample, this clonotype was seen a few times. J is TRBJ2-1 and V is TRBV5-6; 10 positions match TRBD1. V dropped 0 bases and J dropped 7; count of bases not matched to a gene: 7. Germline CDR1 reads SGHDT; CDR2 reads YYEEEE. There are 16 residues in the CDR3. The CDR3 spells CASSLVGTGARNEQFF. CDR3 coding DNA: TGTGCCAGCAGCTTGGTTGGGACAGGGGCCCGGAATGAGCAGTTCTTC.

The rearrangement uses TRBV5-1 and TRBJ2-1, with TRBD2 matching over 9 bases. This CDR3 region has 17 residues. Germline lookup yields CDR1 SGHRS and CDR2 YFSETQ. With 0 bases clipped from V and 5 bases from J, the junction kept 9 bases outside the gene matches. In nucleotides, the CDR3 is TGCGCCAGCAGCTTGGCCTTAGCGGGAGAGCAGGACAATGAGCAGTTCTTC. This translates into CASSLALAGEQDNEQFF.

This chain joins TRBV7-8 and TRBJ2-7, with D maybe TRBD1 (6 bases). Per the germline V gene, CDR1 is SGHVS and CDR2 is FQNEAQ. The CDR3 is 12 residues long. V lost 5 bases, J lost 7 bases, and 12 bases lay in between. In DNA form, the CDR3 reads TGTGCCAGCAGCCAAACAGGGCGTGAGCAGTACTTC. This codes for CASSQTGREQYF.

This clonotype showed up just a few times. The rearrangement links TRBV5-1 to TRBJ2-2; 7 bases line up with TRBD2. Trimming cost V 0 bases and J 0 bases; bases outside gene matches: 5. This CDR3 has 17 residues. From germline, CDR1 is SGHRS and CDR2 YFSETQ. The CDR3 is CASSLAIGRANTGELFF. In DNA, the CDR3 is TGCGCCAGCAGCTTGGCCATAGGGAGGGCGAACACCGGGGAGCTGTTTTTT.

The chain recombines TRBV29-1 with TRBJ2-3; no firm D call. Looked up from germline, CDR1 is SQVTM and CDR2 is ANQGSEA. This CDR3 has 13 residues. V gave up 3 bases and J gave up 5 bases, with 12 bases separating them. The CDR3 region is CSVDASTQDTQYF. The CDR3 DNA reads as TGCAGCGTTGACGCTTCAACACAAGATACGCAGTATTTT.

V and J are TRBV6-2 or TRBV6-3 and TRBJ2-5; no reliable D call. The CDR3 is made up of 13 amino acids. V was cut by 7 bases and J by 5 bases, with 14 bases left in between. Germline CDR1 MNHEY, CDR2 SVGEGT. CDR3 in amino acids: CASNGRVKETQYF. CDR3 nucleotides: TGTGCCAGCAACGGACGGGTTAAGGAGACCCAGTACTTC.

This clonotype has just a few counts. This chain uses TRBV7-9 with TRBJ1-4, with 7 nucleotides matching TRBD1. The trim removed 5 bases at V and 5 bases at J, leaving 11 bases unmatched. Germline values: CDR1 SEHNR, CDR2 FQNEAQ (reference sequence). The CDR3 loop spans 16 amino acids. The CDR3 region has the DNA TGTGCCAGCAGCACCAGCGACAGGGCGGAAAATGAAAAACTGTTTTTT. It encodes CASSTSDRAENEKLFF.

This clonotype was found many times. V and J are TRBV7-8 and TRBJ1-4; a possible D gene is TRBD1 (5 bases). CDR3 length: 13 amino acids. V was trimmed by 0 bases and J by 8 bases, leaving 7 bases between them. The germline gives CDR1 SGHVS, CDR2 FQNEAQ. CDR3 nucleotide sequence: TGTGCCAGCAGCTTAGCGGGGACCGAAAAACTGTTTTTT. Translation: CASSLAGTEKLFF.

The chain links TRBV7-9 to TRBJ2-1, with D unclear. This CDR3 is 13 amino acids long. V was shortened by 4 bases and J by 4 bases, with 8 bases between the two germline ends. Germline V CDR1 and CDR2: SEHNR, FQNEAQ (reference sequence). CDR3 DNA sequence: TGTGCCAGCAGCTCCCCGAGGTACAATGAGCAGTTCTTC. As protein: CASSSPRYNEQFF. The full variable domain, in which reference TRBV7-9 and TRBJ2-1 provide the parts outside the CDR3, is DTGVSQNPRHKITKRGQNVTFRCDPISEHNRLYWYRQTLGQGPEFLTYFQNEAQLEKSRLLSDRFSAERPKGSFSTLEIQRTEQGDSAMYLCASSSPRYNEQFFGPGTRLTVL.

The gene calls are TRBV12-3 or TRBV12-4 and TRBJ2-2, with 13 bases matching TRBD2. Unmatched junction bases numbered 6, after V lost 7 bases and J lost 4 bases. The CDR3 sequence is 16 residues long. In DNA form, the CDR3 reads TGTGCCAGCAAATTCACTAGCGGGAGGGCCACCGGGGAGCTGTTTTTT. The encoded protein is CASKFTSGRATGELFF.

This clonotype appeared a few times. This rearrangement joins TRBV5-1 to TRBJ2-3, with TRBD1 matching over 8 bases. Germline CDR1 is SGHRS and CDR2 is YFSETQ. V shed 4 bases and J 4 bases; nucleotides not matched to a gene: 8. The CDR3 length is 15 residues. CDR3 loop: CASSPGQGGADTQYF. The CDR3 DNA follows: TGCGCCAGCAGCCCTGGACAGGGAGGCGCAGATACGCAGTATTTT.

This rearrangement joins TRBV11-2 to TRBJ2-3; TRBD2 matches 8 bases. CDR3 length equals 16 residues. The J segment lost 3 bases and the V segment lost 0 bases, leaving 5 bases of the junction unmatched. Germline assignment: CDR1 SGHAT and CDR2 FQNNGV. The CDR3 DNA is TGTGCCAGCAGCTTAGATTGGGCTAGCGGGACAGATACGCAGTATTTT. Amino acid sequence: CASSLDWASGTDTQYF.

The chain carries TRBV7-6 and TRBJ1-2; D unclear. V was clipped by 2 bases and J by 4 bases, with 17 bases between them. The CDR3 sequence is 16 residues long. Germline values: CDR1 SGHVS, CDR2 FNYEAQ. CDR3 amino acids: CASSLTREVQSYGYTF. The CDR3 region has the DNA TGTGCCAGCAGCTTAACGAGGGAAGTACAGAGCTATGGCTACACCTTC.

This clonotype was seen a handful of times. The chain recombines TRBV30 with TRBJ2-5, with D hard to call. The V and J ends lost 1 base and 9 bases respectively, with 12 bases between them. CDR3 length: 12 residues. The V gene's germline CDR1 is GTSNPN and CDR2 SVGIG (reference sequence). The CDR3 protein is CAWSASTWAQYF. CDR3 coding DNA: TGTGCCTGGAGTGCATCGACCTGGGCCCAGTACTTC.